The TCR beta chain described here comes from a study of beta chain features in type 1 diabetes. Points from the study as a whole: Researchers report that Type 1 diabetes patients had moderately but significantly shorter TCRB CDR3s across all four CD4+ subsets.

The investigators reverse transcribed all of the isolated RNA, so they sequenced expressed TCRB transcripts. Assay used: immunoSEQ multiplex PCR; TCRdb lists only in-frame clones, some missing. The table includes about 660,000 clones, over 12% detected once. The table lists this clone with a few counts. Its antigen is not identified. Per the germline V gene, CDR1 is SNHLY and CDR2 is FYNNEI. The CDR3 spans 18 residues. V shed 2 bases and J shed 4 bases, with 22 bases lying between them. This receptor was taken from a man younger than 35 with type 1 diabetes. Sequencing used naive CD4+ T cells from blood. This chain links TRBV2 with TRBJ2-3; D assignment may be TRBD1 or TRBD2 (6 bases each). CDR3 sequence reads: CASSETGGQRPHADTQYF. Here the CDR3 DNA reads TGTGCCAGCAGTGAAACTGGGGGGCAGAGGCCCCACGCAGATACGCAGTATTTT. The whole variable domain, remainder taken from reference TRBV2 and TRBJ2-3, is EPEVTQTPSHQVTQMGQEVILRCVPISNHLYFYWYRQILGQKVEFLVSFYNNEISEKSEIFDDQFSVERPDGSNFTLKIRSTKLEDSAMYFCASSETGGQRPHADTQYFGPGTRLTVL.